This T cell receptor (beta chain) was recovered during a study of blood T cells in healthy people across ages. General study results and limits: Changes seen in expanded clonotypes were possibly confounded by donor CMV status left unknown.

Comment on this clonotype: Its antigen is unidentified.

There were healthy Caucasian individuals from Russia, aged about 6 to 100, serving as donors. A second PCR, run for about 6 to 11 cycles, used a sample-barcoded 5' primer plus a J-beta primer mix. TCRdb re-called the 5' RACE reads with MiXCR, one entry per CDR3 protein. There are about 1 million distinct CDR3 sequences in the sample; 40% to 50% occur only once, and about 20% lies in the top ten. CDR3 length: 14 amino acids. Germline CDR1 and CDR2: WNHNN and SYGVQD (reference sequence). The V gene lost 0 bases and the J gene lost 3 bases, with 9 bases spanning the gap. This receptor was taken from a woman aged 55-75 years in good health. Material: blood. The chain carries TRBV10-1 and TRBJ2-7; no reliable D call. The CDR3 DNA reads as TGCGCCAGCAGTGAGTCCGCCCCCGGCTACGAGCAGTACTTC. Its protein is CASSESAPGYEQYF.